Included here is one T cell receptor beta chain sequence, with context. As originally analysed: It was from reference gene primer amplification that nucleated cell counts were estimated. Clones were read by immunoSEQ multiplex PCR, and TCRdb kept only the in-frame ones, dropping some. That table is the source of V, J and clone size, and D and trimming were worked out from the DNA. The sample records some 70,000 clones, around 80% being singletons. This sample is drawn from a study of blood T cell repertoires in COVID-19. After removal of 7 bases from V and 4 bases from J, the junction contained 7 bases not matched to a gene. CDR3 length equals 13 residues. Germline-derived CDR1 and CDR2 are PRHDT and FYEKMQ (reference sequence).

The chain employs TRBV13 and TRBJ2-7; TRBD2 matches at 7 bases. Specimen: peripheral blood. This receptor was identified in a human donor in a cohort sampled during active COVID-19. The CDR3 loop reads CASKRLGGYEQYF. CDR3 in DNA: TGTGCCAGCAAACGGCTGGGAGGGTACGAGCAGTACTTC.